A single sample is the source of the 14 T cell receptor beta chains below, sequenced in a study of CD8+ T cells in alopecia areata. Sequencing used cDNA as its template, made by extracting RNA and reverse transcribing it. Some clones are missing from TCRdb's copy, which holds only in-frame ones; the method was immunoSEQ multiplex PCR. The sample lists 250,000 or so clones; approximately 61% were seen once. The source was CD4+ T cells sorted from blood, collected at week 0. These receptors were obtained from a human donor with alopecia areata.

This clone was seen a few times. The V and J genes are TRBV7-2 and TRBJ2-5; the D gene is possibly TRBD2 (5 bases). The V end lost 0 bases, the J end lost 3 bases, and 5 bases lay between the germline ends. CDR1 and CDR2 (germline): SGHTA, FQGNSA. The CDR3 has 13 amino acids. This CDR3 is CASSLAREETQYF. CDR3 DNA: TGTGCCAGCAGCTTAGCGAGGGAAGAGACCCAGTACTTC.

For the CDR3, the DNA is TGTGCCTGCTTAAGGGACCTCACCGGGGAGCTGTTTTTT. Encoded protein: CACLRDLTGELFF. V is TRBV30 and J is TRBJ2-2; D assignment may be TRBD1 or TRBD2 (5 bases each). Germline V gene data show CDR1 as GTSNPN and CDR2 as SVGIG (reference sequence). The germline V and J ends were trimmed by 6 bases and 4 bases, with 12 bases remaining between them. The CDR3 runs 13 residues.

This clone was picked up a small number of times. In DNA form, the CDR3 reads TGCAGCGTCACCCGGGACAGGGGAGGGGAAAAACTGTTTTTT. Its protein product is CSVTRDRGGEKLFF. V and J are TRBV29-1 and TRBJ1-4; TRBD1 matches 10 bases. V lost 6 bases and J lost 8; bases outside the gene matches: 9. This CDR3 has 14 residues. The germline V gene encodes CDR1 SQVTM and CDR2 ANQGSEA.

The CDR3 is CASSGEFGSPLHF. The CDR3 DNA follows: TGTGCCAGCAGCGGGGAGTTCGGTTCACCCCTCCACTTT. This chain links TRBV9 with TRBJ1-6; the D is unclear. Deletions cut 3 bases from V and 9 bases from J, with 10 bases between. This CDR3 is built from 13 residues. Germline V gene sequence: CDR1 SGDLS, CDR2 YYNGEE.

The V call is TRBV6-5, the J call TRBJ2-5; D not resolved. Trimming removed 7 bases from V and 2 bases from J, with 11 bases in between. CDR1 MNHEY and CDR2 SVGAGI come from the germline V gene. The CDR3 consists of 13 residues. The CDR3 sequence: CASTRAHQETQYF. In DNA form, the CDR3 reads TGTGCCAGCACCCGGGCACATCAAGAGACCCAGTACTTC.

This clone was observed a handful of times. The rearrangement joins TRBV11-2 to TRBJ1-1; no definite D call. V was trimmed by 3 bases and J by 3 bases, leaving 8 bases between them. Per the germline V gene, CDR1 is SGHAT and CDR2 is FQNNGV. CDR3 length: 13 amino acids. The CDR3 loop reads CASSLYGYTEAFF. The CDR3 DNA is TGTGCCAGCAGCTTGTATGGCTACACTGAAGCTTTCTTT.

The chain has TRBV30 and TRBJ2-6; D possibly corresponds to TRBD1 (5 bases). The CDR3 has 14 amino acids. Germline-derived CDR1 and CDR2 are GTSNPN and SVGIG (reference sequence). Trimming stripped 7 bases from V and 0 bases from J, with 10 bases between. The CDR3 DNA reads as TGTGCCTCCCCGACAGACTCTGGGGCCAACGTCCTGACTTTC. This translates into CASPTDSGANVLTF.

The CDR3 DNA follows: TGTGCCAGCAGTTGGGTCAGGGATACGCAGTATTTT. This gives the protein CASSWVRDTQYF. The V gene is TRBV2, the J gene TRBJ2-3; D gene uncertain. CDR3 length: 12 amino acids. Germline V CDR1 and CDR2: SNHLY, FYNNEI. Trimming stripped 5 bases from V and 6 bases from J, with 9 bases between.

This sequence joins TRBV29-1 and TRBJ2-7; perhaps TRBD2 as D (5 bases). Germline V lookup: CDR1 SQVTM, CDR2 ANQGSEA. V was trimmed by 7 bases and J by 3 bases, leaving 13 bases between them. This CDR3 region has 12 residues. The CDR3 DNA sequence: TGCAGCGCCGGGATCGGGATCTACGAGCAGTACTTC. This codes for CSAGIGIYEQYF.

This clone turned up a few times. The chain recombines TRBV2 with TRBJ1-2, with TRBD1 identical over 10 bases. CDR1 is SNHLY and CDR2 is FYNNEI in the germline V gene. This CDR3 is 14 amino acids long. V shed 6 bases, J shed 8 bases, and the junction held 9 bases outside the gene matches. The CDR3 region is CASSGGQGEWGYTF. The CDR3 DNA reads TGTGCCAGCAGCGGCGGACAGGGGGAGTGGGGCTACACCTTC.

The chain employs TRBV5-1 and TRBJ1-6, with 8 bases fitting TRBD1. This CDR3 comprises 14 residues. The trim removed 2 bases at V and 8 bases at J, leaving 3 bases unmatched. CDR1 is SGHRS, CDR2 YFSETQ, per germline. As DNA, the CDR3 is TGCGCCAGCAGCTTACAGGGGGGAGATTCACCCCTCCACTTT. As protein: CASSLQGGDSPLHF.

On this clone itself: In the same sample, other DNA sequences code for this CDR3. J is TRBJ1-1 and V is TRBV29-1; D is unresolved. The CDR3 sequence is 10 residues long. CDR1 SQVTM and CDR2 ANQGSEA come from the germline V gene. Trimming removed 7 bases from V and 1 base from J, with 4 bases in between. CDR3 protein: CSAANTEAFF. The CDR3 coding sequence is TGCAGCGCTGCGAACACTGAAGCTTTCTTT. Together with reference TRBV29-1 and TRBJ1-1, the CDR3 gives the full variable domain: SAVISQKPSRDICQRGTSLTIQCQVDSQVTMMFWYRQQPGQSLTLIATANQGSEATYESGFVIDKFPISRPNLTFSTLTVSNMSPEDSSIYLCSAANTEAFFGQGTRLTVV.

The chain combines TRBV19 with TRBJ1-5, with 7 bases fitting TRBD1. The germline CDR1 and CDR2 sequences are LNHDA and SQIVND (reference sequence). There are 14 residues in the CDR3. J was trimmed by 2 bases and V by 5 bases; bases with no gene match: 3. The CDR3 DNA is TGTGCCAGTAGTTCGCAGGGGGGCAATCAGCCCCAGCATTTT. The encoded protein is CASSSQGGNQPQHF.

This clone appeared a single time. The chain carries TRBV29-1 and TRBJ2-5; possibly TRBD1 for D (6 bases). The germline V gene has CDR1 SQVTM and CDR2 ANQGSEA. V was clipped by 5 bases and J by 0 bases, with 13 bases between them. This CDR3 is built from 14 residues. CDR3 DNA sequence: TGCAGCGTTTTCGGGACATTGTACCAAGAGACCCAGTACTTC. Translated, it gives CSVFGTLYQETQYF. Using reference TRBV29-1 and TRBJ2-5 for the parts outside the CDR3, the full variable domain is SAVISQKPSRDICQRGTSLTIQCQVDSQVTMMFWYRQQPGQSLTLIATANQGSEATYESGFVIDKFPISRPNLTFSTLTVSNMSPEDSSIYLCSVFGTLYQETQYFGPGTRLLVL.